These T cell receptor beta chains were read from a single sample in a study of T cell responses to AZD1222 COVID-19 vaccine. Profiled with immunoSEQ multiplex PCR; TCRdb holds only in-frame clones, not every one. The sample shows over 110,000 clones, about 92% of them seen only once. The sequencing here drew on peripheral blood, taken on day 0 of AZD1222 vaccination. The receptors were gathered from an adult in good health. Each CDR3 is given with its conserved first and last residue. Each record gives: CDR3 protein, clone size, CDR3 length, V gene. Clone size, where shown, is once, few, many, or a class for clones that have expanded.

CASSPLRGGTEAFF - 14 TRBV7-2
CASSRGINYGYTF - 13 TRBV10-1
CASSRNPGQGTEQYF - 15 TRBV3-1/TRBV3-2
CSVDGQSYGYTF - 12 TRBV29-1
CASSIVPLRSNYGYTF - 16 TRBV19
CGGQGKTEAFF - 11 TRBV20-1
CASSLFRRLNTEAFF - 15 TRBV5-6
CASSLAEGSPYEQYF - 15 TRBV7-2
CASSETVNTEAFF few 13 TRBV2
CASSFDRGTDTQYF - 14 TRBV7-2
CASQSLGQSNTGELFF once 16 TRBV27
CASSVGSGNSPLHF - 14 TRBV9
CASGITSPIPTDTQYF - 16 TRBV6-7
CASSVLGQTSSSYNSPLHF - 19 TRBV21-1
CASSPTGGYYNEQFF - 15 TRBV6-5
CASSQDRASGGDLVYEQYF - 19 TRBV3-1/TRBV3-2
CASSQNPGGGSNEQFF - 16 TRBV4-1
CASRGGRYF - 9 TRBV5-4
CASPGDTSRFF - 11 TRBV10-1
CASAGPVNSPLHF - 13 TRBV30
CASSLAGGLGNTIYF - 15 TRBV7-8
CASSYDGSTSGNTIYF - 16 TRBV6-5
CASSLQGANTGELFF - 15 TRBV7-3
CASSPGGRGARGGELFF - 17 TRBV5-1
CASSYILAGGKWASYEQYF - 19 TRBV6-2/TRBV6-3
CASSERGWNEQFF - 13 TRBV6-1
CSVERDSYGYTF - 12 TRBV29-1
CASSVRDKAFF - 11 TRBV3-1/TRBV3-2
CASSQFPSETYNEQFF once 16 TRBV3-1/TRBV3-2
CASRDHSRSYEQYF few 14 TRBV27
CASSLLGNSYEQYF - 14 TRBV5-1
CASSQVGGVNYGYTF - 15 TRBV3-1/TRBV3-2
CASSYRRGWEQYF - 13 TRBV6-5
CASSLDPRNYEQYF - 14 TRBV11-2
CAISELGNPYEQYF - 14 TRBV10-3